What follows describes a single T cell receptor (beta chain). A read error may account for a junction end that differs from germline. Original methodology: Reference gene primer amplification in the assay estimated nucleated cell counts. Sequencing used immunoSEQ multiplex PCR; TCRdb keeps in-frame clones, though not all of them. The V and J calls and clone size were taken over from that table, and D and trimming were inferred from the DNA. The sample shows a few hundred thousand clones, just over 90% of them seen only once. Individuals drawn from around 24 US areas were about 18 to 95 years old. Donors were grouped by their self-reported clinical history. These data originate in a study of blood T cell repertoires in COVID-19. Overall study: The analysed material was cDNA or gDNA that came from T cells, B-cell-depleted T cells, or PBMCs.

The receptor's source is a woman in her forties who had been exposed to COVID-19. Material for sequencing was PBMCs or T cells enriched from blood (not recorded which).

The DNA for the CDR3 is TGTGCCTGGAAGGACAGGGAGAACCAGTACTTC. Its protein product is CAWKDRENQYF. This chain connects TRBV30 to TRBJ2-5, with 8 positions matching TRBD1. The CDR3 runs 11 residues. Germline lookup yields CDR1 GTSNPN and CDR2 SVGIG (reference sequence). The entire variable domain, with the rest obtained from reference TRBV30 and TRBJ2-5, is as follows: SQTIHQWPATLVQPVGSPLSLECTVEGTSNPNLYWYRQAAGRGLQLLFYSVGIGQISSEVPQNLSASRPQDRQFILSSKKLLLSDSGFYLCAWKDRENQYFGPGTRLLVL.